The rows below give T cell receptor beta chains drawn from one sample of a study of cytomegalovirus exposure and HLA in healthy donors. TCRdb keeps only in-frame clones here, not all; method: immunoSEQ multiplex PCR. The sample lists 140,000 to 150,000 clones; 65% to 80% were seen once. Source material: PBMCs. These receptors all stem from a man younger than 40 in good health and CMV-seronegative. The CDR3 runs from the conserved cysteine through the conserved F or W. D genes are given only for firm matches. Size values are once, few and many counts, or a class for expanded clones, and some rows have none.

D	V	J	size	DNA	CDR3
TRBD2	TRBV9	TRBJ2-3	once	TGTGCCAGCAGCTTAGAAGTAGCGGGGAGCGAGTATTTT	CASSLEVAGSEYF
TRBD1	TRBV30	TRBJ2-3	NA	TGTGCCTGGAGGGCCACCGGGACAGGAGGCACAGATACGCAGTATTTT	CAWRATGTGGTDTQYF
TRBD1	TRBV28	TRBJ1-2	few	TGTGCCAGCAGTTCTCCAGGGGGCTCCTATGGCTACACCTTC	CASSSPGGSYGYTF
TRBD1	TRBV5-6	TRBJ1-4	once	TGTGCCAGCAGCCGCTTGACAGGGAGTATGGAAAAACTGTTTTTT	CASSRLTGSMEKLFF
NA	TRBV28	TRBJ2-4	NA	TGTGCCAGCAGTTTAAGGTCGGGATTGGACATTCAGTACTTC	CASSLRSGLDIQYF
TRBD2	TRBV5-1	TRBJ2-1	NA	TGCGCCAGCAGCTTGGGACTAGCGGGAGGGTATAGAAATGAGCAGTTCTTC	CASSLGLAGGYRNEQFF
NA	TRBV27	TRBJ2-3	NA	TGTGCCAGCAGTGTGTCCCGGGAGAGTGTAACAGATACGCAGTATTTT	CASSVSRESVTDTQYF
NA	TRBV27	TRBJ2-3	NA	TGTGCCAGCAGGGTCAGTGGAGGCACAGATACGCAGTATTTT	CASRVSGGTDTQYF
TRBD1	TRBV28	TRBJ2-2	NA	TGTGCCAGCAGCAAGGGACAGGGAAGCGGGGAGCTGTTTTTT	CASSKGQGSGELFF
TRBD2	TRBV19	TRBJ2-5	NA	TGTGCCAGTAGTAAGGGACTAGCGGGGGGGCCGGAGACCCAGTACTTC	CASSKGLAGGPETQYF
NA	TRBV18	TRBJ2-4	few	TGTGCCAGCTCACCGTTACAGGAGAGCAGTCAGTACTTC	CASSPLQESSQYF
TRBD1	TRBV7-9	TRBJ1-2	few	TGTGCCAGCAGCTTTGGACAGGGGGTGTATGGCTACACCTTC	CASSFGQGVYGYTF
NA	TRBV6-5	TRBJ2-1	NA	TGTGCCAGCAGCCCCCGGGGGTATGAGCAGTTCTTC	CASSPRGYEQFF
NA	TRBV5-6	TRBJ1-5	few	TGTGCCAGCAGCTTGAGAGGGGGGGTTGGCAATCAGCCCCAGCATTTT	CASSLRGGVGNQPQHF
TRBD2	TRBV29-1	TRBJ2-1	NA	TGCAGCGTCCCCAGCGGGGCCAGCTCCTACAATGAGCAGTTCTTC	CSVPSGASSYNEQFF
TRBD2	TRBV5-1	TRBJ2-3	NA	TGCGCCAGCAGTAAGCGGGGGGATAGCACAGATACGCAGTATTTT	CASSKRGDSTDTQYF
NA	TRBV6-5	TRBJ2-7	NA	TGTGCCAGCAGTTACCAGGCTAGCTTCAACGAGCAGTACTTC	CASSYQASFNEQYF
NA	TRBV4-1	TRBJ2-3	once	TGCGCCAGCAGCCAAGGCGGATTGGATACGCAGTATTTT	CASSQGGLDTQYF
NA	TRBV18	TRBJ1-5	NA	TGTGCCAGCCGGTATGAGAGGAATCAGCCCCAGCATTTT	CASRYERNQPQHF
TRBD2	TRBV7-8	TRBJ2-7	few	TGTGCCAGCAGCCCCGGACTAGCGGGAGGGTCCTACGAGCAGTACTTC	CASSPGLAGGSYEQYF
TRBD1	TRBV19	TRBJ1-2	NA	TGTGCCAGTAGTGTCCCCTCCGGGACAGGCCGATATGGCTACACCTTC	CASSVPSGTGRYGYTF
TRBD2	TRBV27	TRBJ2-1	NA	TGTGCCAGCAGTTGGACTAGCGGGAGTTTTACAATCGGGCAGTTCTTC	CASSWTSGSFTIGQFF
NA	TRBV13	TRBJ2-2	once	TGTGCCAGCAGCCCCTGGGGGGGCCGCGGTGGCGGGGAGCTGTTTTTT	CASSPWGGRGGGELFF
NA	TRBV7-9	TRBJ1-1	once	TGTGCCAGCAGCTTAGCGGGCCAGAACACTGAAGCTTTCTTT	CASSLAGQNTEAFF
NA	TRBV9	TRBJ2-6	NA	TGTGCCAGCAGAAGGGAGGGGGCCAACGTCCTGACTTTC	CASRREGANVLTF
NA	TRBV4-2	TRBJ1-1	NA	TGTGCCAGCAGCCAAGATCTTGTATTACTGGCTTTCTTT	CASSQDLVLLAFF
TRBD1	TRBV28	TRBJ2-7	NA	TGTGCCAGCACCCCGAGAGCAGGGGGTTACTACGAGCAGTACTTC	CASTPRAGGYYEQYF
TRBD2	TRBV6-5	TRBJ2-5	NA	TGTGCCAGCAGTTTCCGTGGGGGGACTACCCAAGAGACCCAGTACTTC	CASSFRGGTTQETQYF
NA	TRBV29-1	TRBJ2-1	NA	TGCAGCGTCGGGACTTCCAGAGCCTACAATGAGCAGTTCTTC	CSVGTSRAYNEQFF
TRBD1	TRBV19	TRBJ1-5	NA	TGTGCCAGTAGTGCCCATGGGACAGGGTTTGGGCAGCCCCAGCATTTT	CASSAHGTGFGQPQHF
NA	TRBV7-9	TRBJ1-2	NA	TGTGCCAGCAGCTTGGACTGGCGCTACACCTTC	CASSLDWRYTF
TRBD1	TRBV27	TRBJ2-7	few	TGTGCCAGCAGTTTAGGGCAGGGGGCCTACGAGCAGTACTTC	CASSLGQGAYEQYF
TRBD2	TRBV29-1	TRBJ2-7	NA	TGCAGCGTTGAGCTAGCGGGGGGGATCTACGAGCAGTACTTC	CSVELAGGIYEQYF
TRBD1	TRBV19	TRBJ1-1	medium-sized	TGTGCCAGTAGCGGACAGGGATACACTGAAGCTTTCTTT	CASSGQGYTEAFF
NA	TRBV19	TRBJ2-7	NA	TGTGCCAGTAGTCCCAACAGGGACTCCTACGAGCAGTACTTC	CASSPNRDSYEQYF
TRBD2	TRBV9	TRBJ2-7	NA	TGTGCCAGCAGCGTAGCTGCGGGGGACCAATACGAGCAGTACTTC	CASSVAAGDQYEQYF
TRBD1	TRBV28	TRBJ1-2	NA	TGTGCCAGCAGTTCTGGGACAGGGAGGATTCATGGCTACACCTTC	CASSSGTGRIHGYTF
TRBD1	TRBV28	TRBJ1-1	NA	TGTGCCAGCAGTCCCCGGGACAGGAACACTGAAGCTTTCTTT	CASSPRDRNTEAFF
TRBD2	TRBV5-1	TRBJ2-1	NA	TGCGCCGGCAGCGCGCAACTAGCGGGGGGGTCCTACAATGAGCAGTTCTTC	CAGSAQLAGGSYNEQFF
TRBD2	TRBV6-1	TRBJ2-7	NA	TGTGCCAGCAGTGAGGGCGGGAGTGTAAACGAGCAGTACTTC	CASSEGGSVNEQYF
TRBD2	TRBV5-1	TRBJ2-7	NA	TGCGCCAGCAGCCTCGGGACTAGCGGGATTTACGAGCAGTACTTC	CASSLGTSGIYEQYF
TRBD1	TRBV4-1	TRBJ1-2	NA	TGCGCCAGCAGCCATCAGACAGGGACCTATGGCTACACCTTC	CASSHQTGTYGYTF
TRBD1	TRBV5-1	TRBJ2-1	once	TGCGCCAGCAGCTTGGGACAGGGTCTAAATGAGCAGTTCTTC	CASSLGQGLNEQFF
NA	TRBV5-1	TRBJ2-6	NA	TGCGCCAGCAGCTTGAGCTCTGGGGCCAACGGCCTGACTTTC	CASSLSSGANGLTF